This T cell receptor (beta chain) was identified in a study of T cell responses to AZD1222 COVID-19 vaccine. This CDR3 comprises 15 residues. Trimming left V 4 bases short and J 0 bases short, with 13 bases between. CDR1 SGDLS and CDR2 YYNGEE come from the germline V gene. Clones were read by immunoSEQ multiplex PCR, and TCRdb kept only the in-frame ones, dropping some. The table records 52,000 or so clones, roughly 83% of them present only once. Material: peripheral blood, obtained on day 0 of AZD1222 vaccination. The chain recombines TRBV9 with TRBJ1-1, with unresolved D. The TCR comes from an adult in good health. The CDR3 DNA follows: TGTGCCAGCAGCCCTCGAACTGGGGTGAACACTGAAGCTTTCTTT. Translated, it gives CASSPRTGVNTEAFF.